This TCR beta chain was captured by sequencing in a study of OX40 agonist ivuxolimab in advanced cancers. Findings of the study overall: In CD8+ T cells, expanded clones were on average more numerous than in CD4+.

Comment on this clone: Its antigen is unidentified.

Germline loops: CDR1 MNHNS, CDR2 SASEGT. This CDR3 is 19 amino acids long. The V and J ends lost 1 base and 1 base respectively, with 20 bases between them. The assay was immunoSEQ multiplex PCR, and TCRdb's table has in-frame clones only and misses some. The data contain over 15,000 clones, more than 75% of them singletons. Peripheral blood came from all dose cohorts at three timepoints. The sequencing used CD4+ or CD8+ T cells sorted from blood, collected in a trial of the OX40 agonist ivuxolimab. The sequence derives from an adult with an advanced solid tumor such as melanoma, head and neck, liver or kidney cancer. The chain has TRBV6-1 and TRBJ2-1, with D unclear. The CDR3 bases are TGTGCCAGCAGTGAAGAACTGTTGATAATTCGATCTTCCTACAATGAGCAGTTCTTC. It yields the protein CASSEELLIIRSSYNEQFF.